This TCR beta chain was found in a study of early T cells in non-severe SARS-CoV-2 infection. Study-wide background: Bulk RNA isolated from unsorted whole blood underwent sequencing; chains were not paired.

This clonotype was recorded many times. As yet, its antigen is unknown. Trimming cost V 4 bases and J 2 bases, with 9 bases left between them. The V gene's germline CDR1 is ENHRY and CDR2 SYGVKD. This CDR3 has 14 residues. TCRdb recomputed calls from the 5' RACE reads with MiXCR, one row per CDR3 protein. The data contain tens of thousands of distinct CDR3 sequences, roughly a tenth of them seen just once; the ten biggest clones take up about 6%. Notes on the study in general: Matching with VDJdb favored anti-spike CD8 responses (missing private and CD4 specificities).

The origin of this receptor is an adult who was a healthcare worker with PCR-confirmed SARS-CoV-2 infection or an uninfected control (not recorded which). The chain uses TRBV10-3 and TRBJ1-5; no definite D call. The sample consisted of whole blood. CDR3 DNA: TGTGCCATCAGTGTAGGGCAAGGCAATCAGCCCCAGCATTTT. Translating gives CAISVGQGNQPQHF.